The source of this T cell receptor (beta chain) is a study of Ad26.COV2.S vaccination and SARS-CoV-2 variants. Study overall: The donor participated in the COV1001 trial, in its Ad26.COV2.S arm. Ad26.COV2.S shots went into the muscle once or twice, 56 days apart. Study findings and constraints: Possible underestimation of total T cell responses by the TCR breadth and depth analyses was noted.

Specified treatment: around 19 received Ad26.COV2.S at low or high dose, single or two shots; roughly 5 received placebo; per-sample allocation not given. Samples analyzed were those drawn on day 63 after the first vaccine or placebo injection. Whoever gave the sample was an adult aged 18-55 years in Boston. This CDR3 comprises 14 residues. From germline, CDR1 is SGHRS and CDR2 YFSETQ. Trimming cost V 2 bases and J 6 bases; bases outside gene matches: 7. Points on this clone: Its antigen is as yet unknown.

Method: immunoSEQ multiplex PCR; TCRdb's copy keeps in-frame clones and lacks some. Here the sample spans roughly 420,000 clones, approximately 89% being singletons. The sequence was collected from a person between 18 and 60 years old who received the Ad26.COV2.S COVID-19 vaccine or a placebo. V gene TRBV5-1 combines with J gene TRBJ1-2; TRBD1 agrees at 7 bases. This sample comprised peripheral blood, obtained in a trial of Ad26.COV2.S vaccine versus placebo. This CDR3 is CASSFATGANGYTF. In DNA form, the CDR3 reads TGCGCCAGCAGCTTCGCTACAGGGGCTAATGGCTACACCTTC.